This T cell receptor beta chain comes out of a study of CD8+CD57+ T cells in acquired aplastic anemia. Study as a whole: Quantities of DNA derived from sorted CD4+ and CD8+ cells averaged roughly 3 ug.

For CDR3 and TCR beta VDJ profiling, genomic DNA was the template used. MiXCR, run by TCRdb on the reads, gives a single entry per CDR3 protein. The data show hundreds of thousands of distinct CDR3 sequences, roughly 82% seen once. Germline V gene sequence: CDR1 SGHTA, CDR2 FQGNSA. The CDR3 spans 14 residues. Only patients with CD8+CD57+ cell expansion on flow cytometry were chosen for sequencing. There were no patients without severe acquired aplastic anemia. No therapy had been given to the patients at the time of blood sampling. Of note for this clonotype: One junction end disagrees with the germline gene, perhaps due to a read error.

The V and J genes are TRBV7-2 and TRBJ2-3, with 10 bases that match TRBD1. The sequencing sample was made of sorted CD4+, CD8+, or CD8+CD57+ T cells (not recorded which) from PBMCs. The sequence was collected from a human donor with aplastic anemia. The CDR3 sequence is CASSSTGGADSGYF. The CDR3 DNA is TGTGCCAGCAGCTCGACAGGGGGCGCCGACTCTGGCTACTTT.